This T cell receptor beta chain was documented in a study of molecular identifiers for immune sequencing clone quantification. Study-level results: Clones with over 20 RNA copies captured over 98% of effector molecules but under 1% of naive ones. In a background of around 1 million naive cells, spiked Jurkat TCR RNA from one cell was reportedly detectable.

V lost 5 bases to trimming and J lost 9 bases, with 14 bases between them. CDR3 length: 14 residues. TCRdb used MiXCR to reprocess the PCR reads, holding one entry per CDR3 protein. The sample has approximately 20,000 distinct CDR3 sequences, about a fifth seen once. This clonotype was seen more than once but under ten times. Its target is unknown. Sorting selected naive CD8 T cells with a CD8+CD4-CCR7+CD45RA+ phenotype. Source material: naive CD8+ T cells from blood, with Jurkat cell RNA spiked in. The sample's subset: FACS-sorted CD8+CD4-CCR7+CD45RA+ naive T cells. The chain employs TRBV12-3 or TRBV12-4 and TRBJ1-6; TRBD1 might be the D (6 bases). The receptor comes from a human donor in good health. Some libraries in this study had Jurkat cell RNA spiked in. The CDR3 DNA is TGTGCCAGCAGTCCACAGGGTGGGGTTTCACCCCTCCACTTT. This codes for CASSPQGGVSPLHF.